These 29 T cell receptor beta chains share one sample of origin, sequenced in a study of Graves' ophthalmopathy and Graves' hyperthyroidism. As the template, RNA transcripts were used to amplify TCR beta CDR3 regions. Second-round multiplex PCR followed a first-round RT-PCR using HTBI primers. TCRdb analysed the multiplex PCR reads with MiXCR anew, one entry per CDR3 protein. The sample lists 1 million to 1.3 million distinct CDR3 sequences, about 40% occurring once. Sequenced: peripheral blood or thyroid tissue (not recorded which). These receptors were obtained from an adult man with Graves' hyperthyroidism.

This clonotype was counted only a few times. The CDR3 sequence is CASSSLGEGPNTEAFF. The DNA for the CDR3 is TGTGCCAGCAGTTCCCTTGGGGAGGGCCCGAACACTGAAGCTTTCTTT. The rearrangement uses TRBV6-5 and TRBJ1-1; unclear D gene. Germline CDR1 MNHEY, CDR2 SVGAGI. This CDR3 is built from 16 residues. Trimming shortened V by 4 bases and J by 1 base, and 16 bases separated the two germline ends.

V usage is TRBV6-6 and J usage is TRBJ1-6, with 7 bases that match TRBD1. This CDR3 is 16 amino acids long. Germline V gene lookup returns CDR1 MNHNY and CDR2 SVGAGI (reference sequence). Trimming took 4 bases from V and 0 from J; bases not matched to a gene: 3. The CDR3 is CASSWDRSSYNSPLHF. The CDR3 coding sequence is TGTGCCAGCAGTTGGGACAGAAGCTCCTATAATTCACCCCTCCACTTT.

The CDR3: CASSDGQGAWETQYF. In DNA form, the CDR3 reads TGTGCCAGCAGTGACGGACAGGGGGCATGGGAGACCCAGTACTTC. The rearrangement joins TRBV6-4 to TRBJ2-5; 11 bases align to TRBD1. V lost 2 bases and J lost 5; bases outside the gene matches: 4. Germline values: CDR1 MRHNA, CDR2 SNTAGT. The CDR3 extends over 15 amino acids.

The table lists this clonotype with many counts. V and J are TRBV12-3 or TRBV12-4 and TRBJ2-7; perhaps TRBD2 as D (6 bases). This CDR3 spans 14 amino acids. V lost 2 bases to trimming and J lost 2 bases, with 10 bases between them. The CDR3, as DNA: TGTGCCAGCAGTTTATCGGGGGTCACCTACGAGCAGTACTTC. It translates to CASSLSGVTYEQYF.

This clonotype appeared a few times. The chain couples TRBV5-6 to TRBJ1-4, with 12 bases that match TRBD1. The germline V gene has CDR1 SGHDT and CDR2 YYEEEE. The CDR3 consists of 19 residues. V shed 3 bases and J 3 bases; nucleotides not matched to a gene: 12. This CDR3 reads CASSSFEMGQGAPNEKLFF. CDR3 coding DNA: TGTGCCAGCAGCTCTTTTGAGATGGGACAGGGGGCTCCTAATGAAAAACTGTTTTTT.

This clonotype has only a few counts. This chain links TRBV7-2 with TRBJ1-5; a weak D match, TRBD1 (6 bases). Per the germline V gene, CDR1 is SGHTA and CDR2 is FQGNSA. The CDR3 covers 12 residues. Trimming took 7 bases from V and 6 from J, leaving 10 bases between them. The CDR3 nucleotides are TGTGCCAGCACCAGGGGTATTCAGCCCCAGCATTTT. This codes for CASTRGIQPQHF.

To note about this clonotype: One end of the junction does not line up with germline, which may come from a read error. V and J are TRBV7-8 and TRBJ1-1; 7 bases are shared with TRBD1. The CDR3 extends over 14 amino acids. Germline CDR1 and CDR2: SGHVS and FQNEAQ. The CDR3, as DNA: TGTGCCGGCAGCCAAGATCAGGGGGACACTGAAGCTTTCTTT. Translation: CAGSQDQGDTEAFF.

The table lists this clonotype with many counts. This chain joins TRBV29-1 and TRBJ2-7; 11 positions agree with TRBD1. Germline CDR1 SQVTM, CDR2 ANQGSEA. V lost 7 bases and J lost 4; bases outside the gene matches: 6. This CDR3 comprises 13 residues. CDR3 DNA: TGCAGCGCACGGACAGGGGGCTTGTACGAGCAGTACTTC. This translates into CSARTGGLYEQYF.

V gene TRBV3-1 combines with J gene TRBJ1-1; D ambiguous. CDR1 and CDR2 (germline): LGHDT, YNNKEL (reference sequence). V lost 3 bases and J lost 5, with 13 bases in between. This CDR3 is built from 14 residues. CDR3: CASSQTSGRTEAFF. The CDR3 DNA follows: TGTGCCAGCAGCCAGACTTCGGGAAGGACTGAAGCTTTCTTT.

V gene TRBV12-3 or TRBV12-4 combines with J gene TRBJ2-7, with 11 bases lining up with TRBD1. The CDR3 consists of 14 residues. The trim removed 6 bases at V and 6 bases at J, leaving 7 bases unmatched. CDR3 region: CASSNLGQGGEQYF. In DNA, the CDR3 is TGTGCCAGCAGCAACCTGGGACAGGGGGGCGAGCAGTACTTC.

The chain has TRBV9 and TRBJ1-2, with D unclear. Germline V gene sequence: CDR1 SGDLS, CDR2 YYNGEE. V lost 3 bases and J 6 bases, leaving 15 bases between the germline ends. The CDR3 consists of 14 residues. In DNA form, the CDR3 reads TGTGCCAGCAGCGCCACCCTCAGGTCGGATGGCTACACCTTC. Protein sequence: CASSATLRSDGYTF. Using reference TRBV9 and TRBJ1-2 for the parts outside the CDR3, the full variable domain is DSGVTQTPKHLITATGQRVTLRCSPRSGDLSVYWYQQSLDQGLQFLIQYYNGEERAKGNILERFSAQQFPDLHSELNLSSLELGDSALYFCASSATLRSDGYTFGSGTRLTVV.

Concerning this clonotype itself: The germline gene is not matched at one end of the junction; a read error may be the cause. The rearrangement joins TRBV2 to TRBJ1-6, with 9 bases lining up with TRBD1. This CDR3 spans 14 amino acids. Germline CDR1 is SNHLY and CDR2 is FYNNEI. The CDR3 reads CASLAGTGYSPLYF. CDR3 nucleotides: TGTGCCAGCCTCGCCGGGACAGGGTATTCACCCCTCTACTTT.

Concerning this clonotype: At one end, the junction sequence differs from germline, possibly due to a read error. The chain has TRBV5-1 and TRBJ1-5; no firm D call. The germline CDR1 and CDR2 sequences are SGHRS and YFSETQ. The length of the CDR3 is 10 residues. The CDR3 DNA is TGTGCCAGGCTGAATCAGCCCCAGCATTTT. Protein product: CARLNQPQHF.

This clonotype came up once. The chain combines TRBV20-1 with TRBJ1-5; 7 bases agree with TRBD1. Trimming at V came to 2 bases and at J to 3 bases, leaving 4 bases not matched to a gene. This CDR3 has 14 amino acids. Germline CDR1 and CDR2: DFQATT and SNEGSKA (reference sequence). The CDR3 sequence is CSARKTGINQPQHF. Written as DNA, the CDR3 is TGCAGTGCTAGAAAGACAGGGATCAATCAGCCCCAGCATTTT.

This clonotype was counted at least ten times. The J gene is TRBJ2-7, the V gene TRBV9, with 9 bases that match TRBD2. The CDR3 sequence is 14 residues long. V was clipped by 1 base and J by 2 bases; unmatched bases: 1. Germline values: CDR1 SGDLS, CDR2 YYNGEE. The CDR3 region is CASSVSGGPYEQYF. CDR3 in DNA: TGTGCCAGCAGCGTAAGCGGGGGGCCCTACGAGCAGTACTTC.

V is TRBV2 and J is TRBJ1-1; 7 bases are shared with TRBD1. CDR1 is SNHLY and CDR2 is FYNNEI in the germline V gene. V lost 6 bases to trimming and J lost 1 base; unmatched junction nucleotides: 11. The CDR3 consists of 16 residues. CDR3: CASSDGTDKTNTEAFF. The CDR3 nucleotides read TGTGCCAGCAGCGACGGGACAGATAAAACGAACACTGAAGCTTTCTTT.

This clonotype has just a few counts. This chain links TRBV10-3 with TRBJ2-7; D call uncertain. Trimming cost V 10 bases and J 2 bases, with 15 bases left between them. CDR1 is ENHRY, CDR2 SYGVKD, per germline. CDR3 size: 13 residues. CDR3 amino acids: CASRKDPTYEQYF. The CDR3 coding sequence is TGTGCCAGCAGAAAGGACCCTACCTACGAGCAGTACTTC.

The V and J genes are TRBV7-9 and TRBJ1-2; D is possibly TRBD1 (5 bases). Germline values: CDR1 SEHNR, CDR2 FQNEAQ (reference sequence). CDR3 length: 12 residues. Trimming took off 4 bases at V and 9 bases at J, with 12 bases between the two ends. The CDR3 sequence is CASSSSGTSYTF. The CDR3 DNA reads TGTGCCAGCAGCTCCTCTGGGACTAGCTACACCTTC. Variable domain in full (rest from reference TRBV7-9 and TRBJ1-2): DTGVSQNPRHKITKRGQNVTFRCDPISEHNRLYWYRQTLGQGPEFLTYFQNEAQLEKSRLLSDRFSAERPKGSFSTLEIQRTEQGDSAMYLCASSSSGTSYTFGSGTRLTVV.

This chain connects TRBV5-1 to TRBJ2-5; the D is unclear. The V gene lost 1 base and the J gene lost 3 bases, with 13 bases spanning the gap. CDR1 is SGHRS and CDR2 is YFSETQ in the germline V gene. The CDR3 loop spans 15 amino acids. CDR3 in DNA: TGCGCCAGCAGCTTGTCTAGGGCCTGGGAAGAGACCCAGTACTTC. Translating it yields CASSLSRAWEETQYF.

This clonotype was recorded a few times. This chain joins TRBV7-2 and TRBJ1-6; D ambiguous. CDR3 length equals 16 residues. V lost 1 base to trimming and J lost 4 bases, with 11 bases between them. From germline, CDR1 is SGHTA and CDR2 FQGNSA. CDR3 protein: CASSLGATEYNSPLHF. CDR3 DNA: TGTGCCAGCAGCTTAGGAGCGACGGAGTATAATTCACCCCTCCACTTT.

In nucleotides, the CDR3 is TGTGCCAGCAGCCAAGATGCGGGGGGATATGAAGCTTTCTTT. This sequence encodes CASSQDAGGYEAFF. The chain uses TRBV14 and TRBJ1-1, with a possible D match to TRBD1 (5 bases). CDR1 and CDR2 from the germline V gene are SGHDN and FVKESK. CDR3 length: 14 residues. Trimming shortened V by 0 bases and J by 7 bases, and 12 bases separated the two germline ends.

The chain recombines TRBV12-3 or TRBV12-4 with TRBJ1-3, with no clear D. This CDR3 spans 13 amino acids. Trimming cost V 0 bases and J 5 bases, with 5 bases left between them. The CDR3 loop reads CASSLAYRNTIYF. The CDR3 region has the DNA TGTGCCAGCAGTTTAGCTTACAGAAACACCATATATTTT.

This clonotype was detected many times. This chain uses TRBV12-3 or TRBV12-4 with TRBJ1-6; a possible D gene is TRBD1 (5 bases). There are 15 residues in the CDR3. V was trimmed by 1 base and J by 10 bases, leaving 14 bases between them. This chain's CDR3 is CASSLGLGQYSPLHF. The CDR3 bases are TGTGCCAGCAGTTTAGGTTTGGGGCAGTACTCACCCCTCCACTTT.

This clonotype was seen a few times. This chain uses TRBV9 with TRBJ2-5, with TRBD2 as a possible D gene (6 bases). The CDR3 covers 14 residues. V was cut by 3 bases and J by 4 bases, with 13 bases left in between. Looked up from germline, CDR1 is SGDLS and CDR2 is YYNGEE. Written as DNA, the CDR3 is TGTGCCAGCAGCGGGGAGGACGCCCCAGAGACCCAGTACTTC. Translated, it gives CASSGEDAPETQYF.

This clonotype was counted at least ten times. The gene calls are TRBV6-5 and TRBJ1-1; 8 bases agree with TRBD1. V lost 4 bases, J lost 5 bases, and 6 bases stayed unmatched. The CDR3 is 14 residues long. Germline CDR1 MNHEY, CDR2 SVGAGI. The CDR3 is CASSSDRGGTEAFF. Written as DNA, the CDR3 is TGTGCCAGCAGTTCAGACAGGGGAGGGACTGAAGCTTTCTTT.

The chain uses TRBV13 and TRBJ1-5; possibly TRBD1 for D (5 bases). The germline V gene encodes CDR1 PRHDT and CDR2 FYEKMQ (reference sequence). V was trimmed by 2 bases and J by 0 bases, leaving 8 bases between them. The CDR3 sequence is 15 residues long. Written as DNA, the CDR3 is TGTGCCAGCAGCTTAAGGACACATAGCAATCAGCCCCAGCATTTT. Translating gives CASSLRTHSNQPQHF.

On this clonotype: A much larger clone is a single base away; this may be a read error. This chain uses TRBV9 with TRBJ2-2; D may be TRBD2 (5 bases). The CDR3 spans 15 residues. CDR1 SGDLS and CDR2 YYNGEE come from the germline V gene. The CDR3 coding sequence is TGTGCCAGCAGCGTAGGCGGTAGCTCCACCGGGGAGCTGTCTTTT. Its protein product is CASSVGGSSTGELSF.

This clonotype was recorded many times. The chain has TRBV29-1 and TRBJ1-2; D is undetermined. The CDR3 covers 8 residues. V was shortened by 4 bases and J by 10 bases, with 4 bases between the two germline ends. In germline, CDR1 is SQVTM, CDR2 ANQGSEA. The CDR3 sequence: CSVGDYTF. CDR3 coding DNA: TGCAGCGTTGGGGACTACACCTTC.

This rearrangement joins TRBV20-1 to TRBJ2-7, with D perhaps matching TRBD1 or TRBD2 (5 bases each). Trimming pared 3 bases from V and 0 bases from J, leaving 12 bases between. The V gene's germline CDR1 is DFQATT and CDR2 SNEGSKA (reference sequence). The CDR3 has 14 amino acids. The CDR3 DNA reads TGCAGTGCTAGTATCGCAGGGAGCTCCTACGAGCAGTACTTC. Encoded protein: CSASIAGSSYEQYF.